These 17 T cell receptor beta chains were sequenced from one sample in a study of T cells after yellow fever vaccination. TCRdb passed the 5' RACE reads through MiXCR, listing each CDR3 protein once. The table records some 340,000 distinct CDR3 sequences, approximately 11% of them present only once. Material: CD4+ T cells sorted from PBMCs, obtained 45 days after the yellow fever booster vaccination. All receptors come from a man between 18 and 29 years old who received the YFV17D yellow fever vaccine.

The table lists this clonotype with a few counts. The chain uses TRBV7-9 and TRBJ2-7; no clear D gene. Trimming stripped 5 bases from V and 3 bases from J, with 11 bases between. This CDR3 is built from 13 residues. The germline CDR1 and CDR2 sequences are SEHNR and FQNEAQ (reference sequence). Written as DNA, the CDR3 is TGTGCCAGCAGCCAAGGTGCGTTCTACGAGCAGTACTTC. Translation: CASSQGAFYEQYF.

Only a few counts were recorded for this clonotype. V and J are TRBV7-2 and TRBJ2-5; D not certain. Trimming shortened V by 5 bases and J by 5 bases, and 15 bases separated the two germline ends. Germline values: CDR1 SGHTA, CDR2 FQGNSA. This CDR3 comprises 14 residues. CDR3 region: CASSKDGSVETQYF. Here the CDR3 DNA reads TGTGCCAGCAGCAAGGACGGTAGTGTCGAGACCCAGTACTTC.

This chain connects TRBV7-3 to TRBJ2-1, with no clear D. Trimming stripped 2 bases from V and 9 bases from J, with 14 bases between. The CDR3 is 14 residues long. Germline assignment: CDR1 SGHTA and CDR2 FQGTGA. CDR3 region: CASSLETPKGEQFF. CDR3 sequence (DNA): TGTGCCAGCAGCTTAGAAACCCCTAAGGGTGAGCAGTTCTTC.

This clonotype has only a few counts. This rearrangement joins TRBV2 to TRBJ1-6, with 7 bases fitting TRBD1. Germline trimming cut 7 bases from V and 6 bases from J; bases unmatched to any gene: 9. Germline V lookup: CDR1 SNHLY, CDR2 FYNNEI. The CDR3 covers 15 residues. CDR3 DNA sequence: TGTGCCAGCAAAGGGGGCAGGGTGGGTAATTCACCCCTCCACTTT. Its protein product is CASKGGRVGNSPLHF.

This sequence joins TRBV6-6 and TRBJ1-1, with no clear D. Trimming removed 0 bases at V and 2 bases at J, with 7 bases between. The germline V gene has CDR1 MNHNY and CDR2 SVGAGI (reference sequence). The CDR3 contains 14 residues. In DNA, the CDR3 is TGTGCCAGCAGTTACTCGCCGGATAACACTGAAGCTTTCTTT. It specifies CASSYSPDNTEAFF.

This clonotype was found a few times. The chain uses TRBV9 and TRBJ2-5; D is possibly TRBD1 (5 bases). V was clipped by 0 bases and J by 1 base, with 10 bases between them. The CDR3 has 15 residues. The V gene's germline CDR1 is SGDLS and CDR2 YYNGEE. The CDR3 DNA reads as TGTGCCAGCAGCGTAGTCCAGGGCCCCCAAGAGACCCAGTACTTC. Translated: CASSVVQGPQETQYF.

This clonotype was found a few times. The chain joins TRBV20-1 to TRBJ1-5; the D gene is possibly TRBD1 (5 bases). The germline V gene has CDR1 DFQATT and CDR2 SNEGSKA (reference sequence). V was cut by 6 bases and J by 0 bases, with 27 bases left in between. The CDR3 spans 19 residues. Written as DNA, the CDR3 is TGCAGTGCCCTCCCCGAGTGGGGCGAGCCCCCTTATAGCAATCAGCCCCAGCATTTT. Translated, it gives CSALPEWGEPPYSNQPQHF.

This clonotype has ten or more counts. The chain employs TRBV4-1 and TRBJ2-1, with 10 bases fitting TRBD2. From germline, CDR1 is MGHRA and CDR2 YSYEKL. CDR3 length: 16 residues. The junction had 6 bases not matched to a gene; V was cut back by 4 bases and J by 3 bases. The CDR3 sequence: CASSRGASGSYNEQFF. DNA for the CDR3: TGCGCCAGCAGCCGAGGTGCTAGCGGGAGCTACAATGAGCAGTTCTTC.

The sample holds a few counts of this clonotype. The V and J genes are TRBV5-1 and TRBJ1-5; TRBD1 aligns across 10 bases. Germline CDR1 SGHRS, CDR2 YFSETQ. The CDR3 covers 15 residues. The junction had 5 bases not matched to a gene; V was cut back by 4 bases and J by 4 bases. CDR3 amino acids: CASSQGQGTNQPQHF. The CDR3 nucleotides are TGCGCCAGCAGCCAGGGACAGGGGACGAATCAGCCCCAGCATTTT.

This clonotype was detected a few times. This chain connects TRBV12-3 or TRBV12-4 to TRBJ1-4; D perhaps matches TRBD1 (6 bases). This CDR3 comprises 14 residues. With 6 bases removed from V and 8 bases from J, the gap between germline ends came to 16 bases. CDR3 sequence (DNA): TGTGCCAGCAGAACTCCGGGACATGAAGAAAAACTGTTTTTT. This sequence encodes CASRTPGHEEKLFF.

The rearrangement uses TRBV2 and TRBJ2-7; 9 nucleotides agree with TRBD1. Looked up from germline, CDR1 is SNHLY and CDR2 is FYNNEI. Trimming removed 7 bases from V and 2 bases from J; junction bases left unmatched: 3. The CDR3 has 13 residues. CDR3: CASTRDRAYEQYF. Written as DNA, the CDR3 is TGTGCCAGCACAAGGGACAGGGCCTACGAGCAGTACTTC.

This chain joins TRBV6-6 and TRBJ2-7; D is uncertain. The CDR3 consists of 13 residues. Germline CDR1 is MNHNY and CDR2 is SVGAGI (reference sequence). Trimming stripped 0 bases from V and 5 bases from J, with 8 bases between. In DNA form, the CDR3 reads TGTGCCAGCAGTTACTCGATTAAGGACGAGCAGTACGTC. Translating it yields CASSYSIKDEQYV.

The J gene is TRBJ1-1, the V gene TRBV27, with 11 bases aligning to TRBD1. This CDR3 comprises 14 residues. Germline V CDR1 and CDR2: MNHEY, SMNVEV (reference sequence). Trimming took 6 bases from V and 4 from J; bases not matched to a gene: 4. CDR3 sequence (DNA): TGTGCCAGCAGGGACAGGGGGCGGAGCACTGAAGCTTTCTTT. It translates to CASRDRGRSTEAFF.

The table lists this clonotype with a count of one. This chain links TRBV6-2 or TRBV6-3 with TRBJ1-5; D is unresolved. This CDR3 region has 15 residues. Germline V gives CDR1 MNHEY, CDR2 SVGEGT. The V and J ends lost 7 bases and 4 bases respectively, with 17 bases between them. The CDR3 region is CASTLTLGGNQPQHF. The CDR3 bases are TGTGCCAGCACCCTAACACTAGGAGGAAATCAGCCCCAGCATTTT.

V is TRBV5-4 and J is TRBJ1-2; a weak D match, TRBD1 (5 bases). CDR1 and CDR2 (germline): SGHNT, YYREEE (reference sequence). V dropped 0 bases and J dropped 6 bases, with 12 bases sitting between them. The CDR3 covers 14 residues. The CDR3 DNA follows: TGTGCCAGCAGCTTGGACGGGGGGAAGGATGGCTACACCTTC. Encoded protein: CASSLDGGKDGYTF.

This clonotype appeared a few times. The chain uses TRBV9 and TRBJ2-7; 7 nucleotides match TRBD1. This CDR3 has 12 residues. Trimming removed 1 base from V and 6 bases from J; junction bases left unmatched: 1. The germline V gene has CDR1 SGDLS and CDR2 YYNGEE. CDR3 sequence reads: CASSVTGAEQYF. CDR3 coding DNA: TGTGCCAGCAGCGTAACAGGGGCCGAGCAGTACTTC.

The chain joins TRBV6-2 or TRBV6-3 to TRBJ1-1; D remains ambiguous. Germline CDR1 and CDR2: MNHEY and SVGEGT. V lost 8 bases to trimming and J lost 1 base, with 8 bases between them. CDR3 length: 12 amino acids. The CDR3 nucleotides read TGTGCCAGCGCCCTTAGGAACACTGAAGCTTTCTTT. Protein: CASALRNTEAFF.